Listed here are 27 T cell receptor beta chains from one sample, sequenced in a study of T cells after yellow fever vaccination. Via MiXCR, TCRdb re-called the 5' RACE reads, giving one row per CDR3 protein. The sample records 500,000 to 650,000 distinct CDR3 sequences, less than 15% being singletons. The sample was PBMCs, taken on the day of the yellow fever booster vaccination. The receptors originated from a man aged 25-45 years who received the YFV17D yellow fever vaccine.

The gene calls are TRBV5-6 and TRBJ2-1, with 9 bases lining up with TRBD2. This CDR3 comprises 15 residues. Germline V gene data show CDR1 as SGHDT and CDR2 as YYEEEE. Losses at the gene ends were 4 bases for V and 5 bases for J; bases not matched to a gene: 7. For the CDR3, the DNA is TGTGCCAGCAGCCCCCGACTAGCGGCTCACAATGAGCAGTTCTTC. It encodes CASSPRLAAHNEQFF.

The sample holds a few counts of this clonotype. CDR3 region: CASSQPGTGAEQFF. The CDR3 nucleotides read TGTGCCAGCAGCCAACCCGGGACAGGGGCCGAGCAGTTCTTC. This sequence joins TRBV5-6 and TRBJ2-1; 10 positions agree with TRBD1. CDR1 and CDR2 (germline): SGHDT, YYEEEE. V gave up 4 bases and J gave up 10 bases; unmatched junction bases: 8. The CDR3 is made up of 14 amino acids.

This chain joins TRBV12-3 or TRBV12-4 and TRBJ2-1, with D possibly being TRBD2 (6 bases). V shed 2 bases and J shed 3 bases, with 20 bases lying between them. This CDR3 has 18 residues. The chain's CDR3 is CASSLTSLLAGNYNEQFF. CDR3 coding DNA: TGTGCCAGCAGTTTAACGTCCCTCTTGGCGGGGAACTACAATGAGCAGTTCTTC.

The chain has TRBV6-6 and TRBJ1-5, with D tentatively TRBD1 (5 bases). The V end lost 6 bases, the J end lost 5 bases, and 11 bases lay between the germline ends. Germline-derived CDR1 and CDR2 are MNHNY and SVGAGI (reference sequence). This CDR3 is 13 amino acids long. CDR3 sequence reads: CASSRDVYQPQHF. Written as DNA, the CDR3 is TGTGCCAGCAGCAGGGACGTCTATCAGCCCCAGCATTTT.

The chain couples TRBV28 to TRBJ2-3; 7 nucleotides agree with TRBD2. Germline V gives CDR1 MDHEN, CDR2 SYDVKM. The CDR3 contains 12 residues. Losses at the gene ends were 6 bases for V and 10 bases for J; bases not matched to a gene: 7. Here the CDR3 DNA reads TGTGCCAGCAGGGTTGGTGCGGGAGCGCAGTATTTT. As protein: CASRVGAGAQYF.

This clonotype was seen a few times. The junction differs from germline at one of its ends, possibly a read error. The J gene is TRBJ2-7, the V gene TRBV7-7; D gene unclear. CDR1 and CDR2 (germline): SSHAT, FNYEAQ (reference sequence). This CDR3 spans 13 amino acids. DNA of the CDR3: TGTGCTAGCAGCTTAGTCTTGCGATCCGAGCAGTACTTC. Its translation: CASSLVLRSEQYF.

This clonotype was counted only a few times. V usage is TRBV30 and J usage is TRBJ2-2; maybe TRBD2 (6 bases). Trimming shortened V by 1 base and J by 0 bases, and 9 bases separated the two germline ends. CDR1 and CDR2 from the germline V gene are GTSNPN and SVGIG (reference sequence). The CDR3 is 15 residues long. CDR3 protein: CAWSGGRSNTGELFF. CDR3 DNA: TGTGCCTGGAGTGGGGGGAGGTCGAACACCGGGGAGCTGTTTTTT.

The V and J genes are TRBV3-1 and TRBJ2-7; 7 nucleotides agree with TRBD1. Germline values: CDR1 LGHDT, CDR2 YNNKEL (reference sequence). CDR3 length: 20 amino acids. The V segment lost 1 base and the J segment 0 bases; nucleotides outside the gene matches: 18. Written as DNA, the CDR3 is TGTGCCAGCAGCCAAGCCATCATCTCTCTCCCGGGACAGAGCTCCTACGAGCAGTACTTC. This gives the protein CASSQAIISLPGQSSYEQYF.

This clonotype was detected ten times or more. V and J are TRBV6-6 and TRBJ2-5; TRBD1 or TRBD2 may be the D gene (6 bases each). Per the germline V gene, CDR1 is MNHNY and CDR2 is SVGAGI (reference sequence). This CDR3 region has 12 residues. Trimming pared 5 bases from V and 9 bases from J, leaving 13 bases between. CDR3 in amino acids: CASSTGWGAQYF. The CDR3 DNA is TGTGCCAGCAGTACAGGGTGGGGGGCCCAGTACTTC.

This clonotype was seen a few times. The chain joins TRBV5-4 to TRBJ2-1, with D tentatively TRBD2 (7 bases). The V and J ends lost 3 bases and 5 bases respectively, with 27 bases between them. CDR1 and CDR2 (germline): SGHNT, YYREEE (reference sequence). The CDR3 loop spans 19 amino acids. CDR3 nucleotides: TGTGCCAGCAGCTCGAAGCGGGGAAAACAGGGAGGGTCCGACAATGAGCAGTTCTTC. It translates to CASSSKRGKQGGSDNEQFF.

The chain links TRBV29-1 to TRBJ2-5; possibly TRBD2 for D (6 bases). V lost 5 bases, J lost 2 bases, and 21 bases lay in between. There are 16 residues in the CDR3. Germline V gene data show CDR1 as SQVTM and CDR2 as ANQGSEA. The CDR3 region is CSVMGLRRIPQETQYF. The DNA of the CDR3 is TGCAGCGTTATGGGACTTCGACGGATCCCTCAAGAGACCCAGTACTTC.

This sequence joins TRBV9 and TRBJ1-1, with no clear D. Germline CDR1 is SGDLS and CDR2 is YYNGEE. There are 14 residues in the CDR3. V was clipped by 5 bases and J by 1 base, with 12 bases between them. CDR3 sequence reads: CASSVQPSNTEAFF. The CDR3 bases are TGTGCCAGCAGTGTACAGCCCTCGAACACTGAAGCTTTCTTT.

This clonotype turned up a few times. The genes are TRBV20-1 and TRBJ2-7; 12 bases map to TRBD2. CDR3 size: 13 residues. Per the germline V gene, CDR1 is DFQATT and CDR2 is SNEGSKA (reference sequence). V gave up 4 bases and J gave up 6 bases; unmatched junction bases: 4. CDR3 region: CSAKGLAGSEQYF. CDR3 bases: TGCAGTGCTAAGGGACTAGCGGGTAGCGAGCAGTACTTC.

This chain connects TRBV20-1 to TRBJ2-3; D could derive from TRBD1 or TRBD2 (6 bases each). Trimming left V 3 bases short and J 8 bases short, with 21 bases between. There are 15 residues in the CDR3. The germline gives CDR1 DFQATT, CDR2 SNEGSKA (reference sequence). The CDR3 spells CSARDGGEGVVTQYF. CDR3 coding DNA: TGCAGTGCTAGGGACGGGGGCGAGGGTGTGGTTACGCAGTATTTT.

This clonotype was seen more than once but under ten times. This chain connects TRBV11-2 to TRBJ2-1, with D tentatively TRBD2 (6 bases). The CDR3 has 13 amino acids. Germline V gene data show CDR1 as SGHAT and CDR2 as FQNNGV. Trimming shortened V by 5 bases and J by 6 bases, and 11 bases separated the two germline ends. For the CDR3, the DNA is TGTGCCAGCAGCCAGGGACTCGGCAATGAGCAGTTCTTC. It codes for CASSQGLGNEQFF. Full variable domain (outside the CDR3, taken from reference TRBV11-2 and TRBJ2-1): EAGVAQSPRYKIIEKRQSVAFWCNPISGHATLYWYQQILGQGPKLLIQFQNNGVVDDSQLPKDRFSAERLKGVDSTLKIQPAKLEDSAVYLCASSQGLGNEQFFGPGTRLTVL.

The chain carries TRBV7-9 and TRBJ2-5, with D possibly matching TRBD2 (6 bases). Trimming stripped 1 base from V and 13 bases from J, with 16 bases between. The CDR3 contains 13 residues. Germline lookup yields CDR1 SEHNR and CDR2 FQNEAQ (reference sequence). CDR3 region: CASSLESPGLWYF. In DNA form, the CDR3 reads TGTGCCAGCAGCTTAGAGTCCCCGGGACTTTGGTACTTC.

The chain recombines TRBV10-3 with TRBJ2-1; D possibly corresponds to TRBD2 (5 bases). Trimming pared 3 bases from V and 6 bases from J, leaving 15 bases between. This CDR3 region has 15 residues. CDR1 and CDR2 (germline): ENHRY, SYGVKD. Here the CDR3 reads CAISDGTKRLNEQFF. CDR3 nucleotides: TGTGCCATCAGTGACGGAACAAAGCGGCTCAATGAGCAGTTCTTC.

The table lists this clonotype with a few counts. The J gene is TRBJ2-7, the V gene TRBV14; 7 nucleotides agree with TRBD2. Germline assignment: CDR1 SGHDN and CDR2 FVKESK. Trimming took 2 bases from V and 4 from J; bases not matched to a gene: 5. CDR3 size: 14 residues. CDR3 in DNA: TGTGCCAGCAGCCAATCCCTAGCGGCTTACGAGCAGTACTTC. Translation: CASSQSLAAYEQYF.

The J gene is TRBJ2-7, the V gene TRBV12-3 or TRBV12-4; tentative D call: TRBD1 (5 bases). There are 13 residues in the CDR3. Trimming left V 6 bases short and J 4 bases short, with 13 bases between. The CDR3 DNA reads TGTGCCAGCAGGGTGGACACCTCATACGAGCAGTACTTC. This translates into CASRVDTSYEQYF.

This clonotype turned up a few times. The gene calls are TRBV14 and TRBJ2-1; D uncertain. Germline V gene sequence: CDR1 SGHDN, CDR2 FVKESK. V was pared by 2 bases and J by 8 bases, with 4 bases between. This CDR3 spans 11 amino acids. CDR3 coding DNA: TGTGCCAGCAGCCAAAGATATGAGCAGTTCTTC. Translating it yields CASSQRYEQFF.

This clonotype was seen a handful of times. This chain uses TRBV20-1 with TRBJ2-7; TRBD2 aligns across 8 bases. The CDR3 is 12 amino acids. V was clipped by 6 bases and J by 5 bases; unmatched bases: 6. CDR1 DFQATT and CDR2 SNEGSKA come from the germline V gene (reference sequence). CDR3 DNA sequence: TGCAGTGCCAGGACTAGCATAAACGAGCAGTACTTC. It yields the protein CSARTSINEQYF.

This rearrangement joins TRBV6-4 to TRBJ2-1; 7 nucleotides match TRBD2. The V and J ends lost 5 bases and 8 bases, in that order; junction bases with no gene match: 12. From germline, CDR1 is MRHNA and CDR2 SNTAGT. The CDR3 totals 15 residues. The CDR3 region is CASSPLGGDSYEQFF. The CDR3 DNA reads TGTGCCAGCAGTCCCCTTGGGGGGGATAGCTATGAGCAGTTCTTC.

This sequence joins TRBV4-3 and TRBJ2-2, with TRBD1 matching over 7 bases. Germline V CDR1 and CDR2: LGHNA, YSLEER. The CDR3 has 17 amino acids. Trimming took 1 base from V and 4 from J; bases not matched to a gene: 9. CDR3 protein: CASSQGLGTASTGELFF. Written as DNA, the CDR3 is TGCGCCAGCAGCCAAGGGTTGGGGACAGCTTCCACCGGGGAGCTGTTTTTT.

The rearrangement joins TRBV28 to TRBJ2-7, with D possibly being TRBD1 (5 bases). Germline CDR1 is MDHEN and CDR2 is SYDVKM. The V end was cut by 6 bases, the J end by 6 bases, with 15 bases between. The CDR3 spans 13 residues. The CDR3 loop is CASSTDSPIEQYF. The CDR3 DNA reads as TGTGCCAGCAGCACTGACAGTCCAATCGAGCAGTACTTC.

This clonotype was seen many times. CDR3 sequence (DNA): TGTGCCAGCAGCGTAGCCGGCAGCTACGAGCAGTACTTC. It is translated as CASSVAGSYEQYF. The rearrangement links TRBV9 to TRBJ2-7; no clear D gene. The CDR3 length is 13 residues. The V gene lost 0 bases and the J gene lost 3 bases, with 7 bases spanning the gap. In germline, CDR1 is SGDLS, CDR2 YYNGEE.

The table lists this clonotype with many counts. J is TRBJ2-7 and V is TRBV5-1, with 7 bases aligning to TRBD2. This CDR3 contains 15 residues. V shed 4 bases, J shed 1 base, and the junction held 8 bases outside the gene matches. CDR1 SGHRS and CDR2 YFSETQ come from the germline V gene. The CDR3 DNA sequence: TGCGCCAGCAGCCTGGGGGACTACCCATCCTACGAGCAGTACTTC. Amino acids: CASSLGDYPSYEQYF. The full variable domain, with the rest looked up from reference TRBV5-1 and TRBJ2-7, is KAGVTQTPRYLIKTRGQQVTLSCSPISGHRSVSWYQQTPGQGLQFLFEYFSETQRNKGNFPGRFSGRQFSNSRSEMNVSTLELGDSALYLCASSLGDYPSYEQYFGPGTRLTVT.

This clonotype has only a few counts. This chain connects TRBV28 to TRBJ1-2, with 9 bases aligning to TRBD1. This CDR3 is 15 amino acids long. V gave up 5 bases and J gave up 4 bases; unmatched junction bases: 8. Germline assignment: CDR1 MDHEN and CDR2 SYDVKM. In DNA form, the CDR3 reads TGTGCCAGCAGTATGGGACAGGGTGGGGCCTATGGCTACACCTTC. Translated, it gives CASSMGQGGAYGYTF.